This entry concerns a single TCR beta chain. Only a few counts were recorded for this clonotype. There is no known antigen for this receptor. Per-base quality was not reported, and no clone a single base away is much larger than it. This was a case-control study nested in a cohort of healthcare workers in London, UK, who had nasopharyngeal swab PCR tests and blood samples taken every week. Healthcare workers were recruited during the week of the UK lockdown, between 23 and 31 March 2020, and followed weekly for up to roughly 15 weeks. This entry is derived from a study of early T cells in non-severe SARS-CoV-2 infection (dated by TCRdb to the early 2020s). The study in broad terms: Because TCR sequencing was done on bulk RNA from unsorted whole blood, the alpha and beta chains could not be paired. The full study reports these points: Matching against VDJdb was skewed toward anti-spike CD8 responses, likely underestimated virus-specific expansions, and missed private and CD4 specificities.

Receptors were amplified or captured by 5' RACE. For sequencing, a NextSeq 500 was employed. To correct for sequencing error and PCR bias, the TCR library protocol tagged individual cDNA molecules with unique molecular identifiers. TCR alpha and beta chains were both sequenced, and the abundances of alpha and beta sequences in each sample were closely correlated with each other. Concerning the study's data processing: Decombinator V4 was used to annotate the V gene, J gene and CDR3 of the TCR sequences. TCRs were defined as expanded if a significant change between any two time points was detected under a Poisson model with p below 0.0001. Abundances of TCRs were expressed as counts per million after normalisation to the total number of TCRs sequenced in each sample. A search of VDJdb, accessed on 1 November 2021, was run for TCRs annotated to CMV, EBV and SARS-CoV-2, with TCRs annotated for multiple antigens excluded. In-frame beta chains were kept once TCRdb had trimmed the public reads at Q25 with fastp and called clones with MiXCR. Rows are combined by CDR3 protein, so each entry shows the most common genes and DNA. The authors' filters were not applied to this entry. In this sample the table shows approximately 39,000 distinct CDR3 sequences, around 4.6% of which occur a single time. The top ten hold roughly 17% of the sample.

The sequencing sample was made of whole blood. This TCR was recovered from an adult who was a healthcare worker with PCR-confirmed SARS-CoV-2 infection or an uninfected control (not recorded which).

The DNA sequence is TGCGCCAGCAGCTGGATGACAGGGGACTATGGCTACACCTTC. Its coded protein is CASSWMTGDYGYTF. The chain was built from TRBV5-1 and TRBJ1-2; TRBD1 agrees with 8 junctional bases. CDR1 and CDR2 (SGHRS, YFSETQ) derive from the germline V gene. V lost 3 bases and J lost 3 bases, and the count of bases not matched to a germline gene is 4. The CDR3 sequence holds 14 residues, the cysteine and phenylalanine included. Just CDR3 DNA is preserved here, 42 bases in frame from base 1.